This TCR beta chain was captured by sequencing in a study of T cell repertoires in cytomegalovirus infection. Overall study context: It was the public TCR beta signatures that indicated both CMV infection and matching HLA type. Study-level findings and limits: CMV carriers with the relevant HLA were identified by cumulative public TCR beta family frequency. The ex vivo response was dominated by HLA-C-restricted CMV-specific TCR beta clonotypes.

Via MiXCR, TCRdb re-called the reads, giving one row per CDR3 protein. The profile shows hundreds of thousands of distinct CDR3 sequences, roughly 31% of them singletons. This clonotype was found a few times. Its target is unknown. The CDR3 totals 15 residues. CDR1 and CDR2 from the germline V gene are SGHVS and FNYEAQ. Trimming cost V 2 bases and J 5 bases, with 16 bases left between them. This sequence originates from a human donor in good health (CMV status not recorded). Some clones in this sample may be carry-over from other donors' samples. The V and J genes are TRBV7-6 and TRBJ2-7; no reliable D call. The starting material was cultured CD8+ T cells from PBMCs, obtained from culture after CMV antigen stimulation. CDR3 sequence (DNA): TGTGCCAGCAGCTTATTGAGCAACACCGGCCACGAGCAGTACTTC. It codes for CASSLLSNTGHEQYF.